Listed below are T cell receptor beta chains from one sample, sequenced in a study of T cell responses to AZD1222 COVID-19 vaccine. The data were produced by immunoSEQ multiplex PCR, yet TCRdb's version contains in-frame clones alone and is incomplete. Of 150,000 to 200,000 clones in the sample, 80% to 90% were seen once. This specimen was peripheral blood, taken on day 0 of AZD1222 vaccination. Receptor source: an adult in good health. Both conserved end residues are part of each CDR3. The order of the fields is CDR3 DNA, CDR3 protein, V gene, J gene, D gene. The D gene is left open where the match is weak.

DNA: TGTGCCAGCAGCTCTCCGGGGCATACGCAGTATTTT
CDR3: CASSSPGHTQYF
V: TRBV7-9
J: TRBJ2-3
D: NA

DNA: TGTGCCAGCAGGGGGGACAGAAACACTGAAGCTTTCTTT
CDR3: CASRGDRNTEAFF
V: TRBV7-9
J: TRBJ1-1
D: TRBD1

DNA: TGTGCCAGCAGCTTATCTGGGGTACTCCCGGCCGAGCAGTACTTC
CDR3: CASSLSGVLPAEQYF
V: TRBV7-3
J: TRBJ2-7
D: NA

DNA: TGTGCCAGCAGCGCCAAGGAGGGCGGGAGGAAGGAGGACAATGAGCAGTTCTTC
CDR3: CASSAKEGGRKEDNEQFF
V: TRBV9
J: TRBJ2-1
D: TRBD2

DNA: TGTGCCAGCAGTTTAGGGAGTACCGGCTACGAGCAGTACTTC
CDR3: CASSLGSTGYEQYF
V: TRBV27
J: TRBJ2-7
D: NA

DNA: TGTGCCAGCAGTCCTCCCCCTGGGTATTCACCCCTCCACTTT
CDR3: CASSPPPGYSPLHF
V: TRBV27
J: TRBJ1-6
D: NA

DNA: TGTGCCAGCTCACCACGGGAGGGACAGGGGACTAATGAAAAACTGTTTTTT
CDR3: CASSPREGQGTNEKLFF
V: TRBV18
J: TRBJ1-4
D: TRBD1

DNA: TGCGCCAGCAGCCAGGTGACCACAGGGGGTACTGAAGCTTTCTTT
CDR3: CASSQVTTGGTEAFF
V: TRBV4-3
J: TRBJ1-1
D: TRBD1

DNA: TGTGCCAGCAGTTACTCCGGGACAGGGGACGAAAAACTGTTTTTT
CDR3: CASSYSGTGDEKLFF
V: TRBV6-6
J: TRBJ1-4
D: TRBD1

DNA: TGTGCCAGCAGTTTACGGCCGAGAGCGAACACCGGGGAGCTGTTTTTT
CDR3: CASSLRPRANTGELFF
V: TRBV28
J: TRBJ2-2
D: NA

DNA: TGTGCCAGCAGCCAAACCTACGTACCCGCTAGCACAGATACGCAGTATTTT
CDR3: CASSQTYVPASTDTQYF
V: TRBV13
J: TRBJ2-3
D: NA

DNA: TGCAGTGCTAGGTCAGTGGGCTACACCTTC
CDR3: CSARSVGYTF
V: TRBV20-1
J: TRBJ1-2
D: NA

DNA: TGTGCCAGCAGCTTAACAGGGGCTTCCTATGGCTACACCTTC
CDR3: CASSLTGASYGYTF
V: TRBV7-9
J: TRBJ1-2
D: TRBD1